One and the same sample provided the 13 T cell receptor beta chains below, sequenced in a study of blood T cell repertoires in COVID-19 (dated by TCRdb to 2018 to 2021). Receptor amplification or capture employed the immunoSEQ multiplex PCR assay. Entries here come from immuneACCESS through TCRdb and include only in-frame sequences with V and J called. Some clones fail to appear in such tables; in the studies checked, an unresolved V gene covers under half of the shortfall, and the cause of the remainder is unknown. The sample contains about 280,000 clones, roughly 85% of them found a single time. Of the sample, about 2.7% is held by the ten largest clones. Sample: PBMCs or T cells enriched from blood (not recorded which). These receptors were collected from a woman aged 45 to 65 who had recovered from COVID-19.

The V and J genes are TRBV4-1 and TRBJ2-5, with 10 bases lining up with TRBD2. Germline lookup yields CDR1 MGHRA and CDR2 YSYEKL. This CDR3 region has 17 residues. The V segment lost 2 bases and the J segment 5 bases; nucleotides outside the gene matches: 11. Here the CDR3 reads CASSQTTAGGPQETQYF. In DNA form, the CDR3 reads TGCGCCAGCAGCCAAACCACAGCGGGGGGGCCGCAGGAGACCCAGTACTTC.

This rearrangement joins TRBV18 to TRBJ2-7; D is ambiguous. The CDR3 is made up of 13 amino acids. Looked up from germline, CDR1 is KGHSH and CDR2 is LQKENI. Between the trimmed V and J ends, which lost 3 bases and 5 bases, there was a span of 11 bases. The CDR3 bases are TGTGCCAGCTCACCTCAGGCAGACAACGAGCAGTACTTC. Its protein product is CASSPQADNEQYF.

The genes are TRBV19 and TRBJ2-7, with 15 bases matching TRBD2. V lost 10 bases, J lost 6 bases, and 7 bases stayed unmatched. The CDR3 loop spans 14 amino acids. Germline values: CDR1 LNHDA, CDR2 SQIVND (reference sequence). CDR3 nucleotides: TGTGCCACCAGGACTAGCGGGAGGGTACGCGAGCAGTACTTC. This encodes CATRTSGRVREQYF.

The chain combines TRBV29-1 with TRBJ1-3; D is ambiguous. The V end lost 7 bases, the J end lost 0 bases, and 10 bases lay between the germline ends. The germline V gene encodes CDR1 SQVTM and CDR2 ANQGSEA. CDR3 length: 13 residues. DNA of the CDR3: TGCAGCGCCAGCCGCGGCTCTGGAAACACCATATATTTT. This encodes CSASRGSGNTIYF.

A single count supports this clone. The CDR3 here is CASGSGSSTGELFF. The CDR3 DNA is TGTGCCAGCGGATCCGGGAGTAGCACCGGGGAGCTGTTTTTT. This chain links TRBV9 with TRBJ2-2; a weak D match, TRBD2 (6 bases). The length of the CDR3 is 14 residues. V was cut by 7 bases and J by 4 bases, with 14 bases left in between. The germline gives CDR1 SGDLS, CDR2 YYNGEE.

The rearrangement uses TRBV7-9 and TRBJ2-7, with 9 bases that match TRBD1. The CDR3 runs 15 residues. Germline V gene lookup returns CDR1 SEHNR and CDR2 FQNEAQ (reference sequence). V gave up 5 bases and J gave up 4 bases; unmatched junction bases: 9. CDR3 loop: CASSPWTGARYEQYF. The CDR3 coding sequence is TGTGCCAGCAGCCCTTGGACAGGGGCGAGGTACGAGCAGTACTTC.

The chain joins TRBV5-1 to TRBJ1-6; D perhaps matches TRBD1 (5 bases). The CDR3 is made up of 15 amino acids. Per germline, CDR1 SGHRS and CDR2 YFSETQ. The germline V and J ends were trimmed by 0 bases and 10 bases, with 14 bases remaining between them. The CDR3 DNA is TGCGCCAGCAGCTTGGTTGGCAGGGTAAACTCACCCCTCCACTTT. Encoded protein: CASSLVGRVNSPLHF.

V gene TRBV19 combines with J gene TRBJ1-4; D gene uncertain. Trimming shortened V by 3 bases and J by 4 bases, and 9 bases separated the two germline ends. The CDR3 is 14 amino acids. Germline CDR1 reads LNHDA; CDR2 reads SQIVND (reference sequence). Here the CDR3 DNA reads TGTGCCAGTAGTATTTCGGTATATAATGAAAAACTGTTTTTT. This translates into CASSISVYNEKLFF. Full variable domain (missing parts from reference TRBV19 and TRBJ1-4): DGGITQSPKYLFRKEGQNVTLSCEQNLNHDAMYWYRQDPGQGLRLIYYSQIVNDFQKGDIAEGYSVSREKKESFPLTVTSAQKNPTAFYLCASSISVYNEKLFFGSGTQLSVL.

This clone was picked up one time. The gene calls are TRBV3-1 (or the pseudogene TRBV3-2) and TRBJ1-2; 9 bases are a match to TRBD1. Germline V gives CDR1 LGHDT, CDR2 YNNKEL (reference sequence). J was trimmed by 8 bases and V by 0 bases; bases with no gene match: 13. CDR3 length: 17 amino acids. CDR3 residues: CASSQDPGTGSRHGYTF. CDR3 nucleotides: TGTGCCAGCAGCCAAGATCCCGGGACAGGGTCCCGGCACGGCTACACCTTC.

V usage is TRBV18 and J usage is TRBJ1-2; 9 bases align to TRBD1. Germline lookup yields CDR1 KGHSH and CDR2 LQKENI. The V gene end was trimmed by 1 base and the J gene end by 7 bases; junction bases not matched to a gene: 10. The CDR3 consists of 16 residues. CDR3 sequence: CASSPQTLDRGVGYTF. DNA of the CDR3: TGTGCCAGCTCACCACAGACCCTGGACAGGGGTGTTGGCTACACCTTC.

The rearrangement uses TRBV2 and TRBJ1-6; weak D call: TRBD1 (6 bases). V dropped 7 bases and J dropped 13 bases, with 20 bases sitting between them. The CDR3 covers 14 residues. Per the germline V gene, CDR1 is SNHLY and CDR2 is FYNNEI. DNA for the CDR3: TGTGCCAGCATGAGTGGGCAGGGGAAGTGGCCCCTCCACTTT. Translated: CASMSGQGKWPLHF.

The chain couples TRBV24-1 to TRBJ2-7, with D tentatively TRBD1 (5 bases). Looked up from germline, CDR1 is KGHDR and CDR2 is SFDVKD. The CDR3 runs to 14 residues. V shed 4 bases and J shed 1 base, with 10 bases lying between them. CDR3 coding DNA: TGTGCCACCAGTGACCCACGACAGTCCTACGAGCAGTACTTC. It translates to CATSDPRQSYEQYF.

This clone was observed a single time. This chain joins TRBV7-2 and TRBJ2-7; the match to TRBD1 covers 9 bases. The germline CDR1 and CDR2 sequences are SGHTA and FQGNSA. V lost 5 bases to trimming and J lost 7 bases; unmatched junction nucleotides: 9. This CDR3 contains 14 residues. The CDR3 sequence is CASSEASGQGEQYF. The CDR3, as DNA: TGTGCCAGCAGCGAGGCTAGCGGACAGGGGGAGCAGTACTTC.